These 2 T cell receptor beta chains share one sample of origin, sequenced in a study of identical twins. MiXCR, applied by TCRdb to the 5' RACE reads, yields one record per CDR3 protein. The sample holds 1.5 million to 2 million distinct CDR3 sequences, less than 35% seen once. The sequenced material came from cord blood. The source of these receptors is a newborn girl in good health.

The chain recombines TRBV10-3 with TRBJ2-3; D uncertain. The germline gives CDR1 ENHRY, CDR2 SYGVKD. Trimming removed 2 bases at V and 4 bases at J, with 10 bases between. The CDR3 loop spans 14 amino acids. CDR3 in DNA: TGTGCCATCAGTGAGAAACTTAACGCAGATACGCAGTATTTT. Protein: CAISEKLNADTQYF.

This clonotype was picked up a small number of times. The CDR3 sequence is CASSLYAGWGNIQYF. The CDR3 region has the DNA TGCGCCAGCAGCTTGTATGCGGGCTGGGGAAACATTCAGTACTTC. The chain carries TRBV5-1 and TRBJ2-5; TRBD2 might be the D (5 bases). The end of the DNA fits TRBJ2-4 better, so the J call may be wrong. From germline, CDR1 is SGHRS and CDR2 YFSETQ. The CDR3 covers 15 residues.